The entry below gives a single TCR beta chain sequence along with its context. TCRdb keeps only in-frame clones here, not all; method: immunoSEQ multiplex PCR. Here the sample spans roughly 76,000 clones, 93% being singletons. V was shortened by 2 bases and J by 6 bases, with 8 bases between the two germline ends. The CDR3 totals 12 residues. Germline V gene lookup returns CDR1 SGHVS and CDR2 FQNEAQ. The data were taken from a study of control samples from healthy donors and cancer patients. The clonotype was recovered from a woman aged 40 to 50 with lung cancer. This sequence joins TRBV7-8 and TRBJ2-7; D not resolved. The material sequenced was PBMCs. The CDR3 here is CASSLNRVEQYF. The CDR3 bases are TGTGCCAGCAGCTTAAATCGGGTCGAGCAGTACTTC.